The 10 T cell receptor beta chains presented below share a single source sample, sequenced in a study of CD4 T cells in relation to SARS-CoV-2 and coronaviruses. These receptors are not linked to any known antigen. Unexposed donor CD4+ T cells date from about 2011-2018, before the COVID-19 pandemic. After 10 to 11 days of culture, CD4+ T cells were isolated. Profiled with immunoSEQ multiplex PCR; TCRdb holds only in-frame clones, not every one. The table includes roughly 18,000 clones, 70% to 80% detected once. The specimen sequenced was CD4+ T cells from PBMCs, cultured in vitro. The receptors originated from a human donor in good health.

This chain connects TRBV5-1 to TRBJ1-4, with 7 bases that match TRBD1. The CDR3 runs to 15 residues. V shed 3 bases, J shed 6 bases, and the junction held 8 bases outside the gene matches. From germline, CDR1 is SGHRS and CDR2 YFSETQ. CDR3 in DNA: TGCGCCAGCAGCTCGGGGACAGTTTCGTATGAAAAACTGTTTTTT. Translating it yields CASSSGTVSYEKLFF. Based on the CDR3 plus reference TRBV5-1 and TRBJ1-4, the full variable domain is KAGVTQTPRYLIKTRGQQVTLSCSPISGHRSVSWYQQTPGQGLQFLFEYFSETQRNKGNFPGRFSGRQFSNSRSEMNVSTLELGDSALYLCASSSGTVSYEKLFFGSGTQLSVL.

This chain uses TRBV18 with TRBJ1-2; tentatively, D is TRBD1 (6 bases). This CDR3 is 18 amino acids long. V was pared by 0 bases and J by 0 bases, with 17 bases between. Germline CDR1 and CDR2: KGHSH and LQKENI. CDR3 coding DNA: TGTGCCAGCTCACCACCTAATCGGGACACCAGATCTAACTATGGCTACACCTTC. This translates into CASSPPNRDTRSNYGYTF.

The DNA of the CDR3 is TGTGCCAGCAGCAAAGTCCCTAGCGGGGCCTTACGGGAGCAGTTCTTC. This translates into CASSKVPSGALREQFF. The rearrangement uses TRBV21-1 and TRBJ2-1; the listed D gene, TRBD2, was not tested against the DNA. TRBV21-1 is given as a pseudogene. The CDR3 has 16 amino acids.

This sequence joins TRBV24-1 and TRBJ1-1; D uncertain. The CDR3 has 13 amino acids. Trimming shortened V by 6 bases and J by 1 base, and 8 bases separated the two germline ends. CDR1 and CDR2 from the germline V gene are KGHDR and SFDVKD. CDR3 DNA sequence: TGTGCCACCAGTAGCACATCGAACACTGAAGCTTTCTTT. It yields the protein CATSSTSNTEAFF.

CDR3 in DNA: TGTGCCAGCAGCTTGCAAAGGACAGCCAATAATTCACCCCTCCACTTT. Translating gives CASSLQRTANNSPLHF. The chain has TRBV5-5 and TRBJ1-6, with a weak D call TRBD1 (6 bases). V was clipped by 1 base and J by 5 bases, with 13 bases between them. The V gene's germline CDR1 is SGHKS and CDR2 YYEKEE (reference sequence). CDR3 length: 16 residues.

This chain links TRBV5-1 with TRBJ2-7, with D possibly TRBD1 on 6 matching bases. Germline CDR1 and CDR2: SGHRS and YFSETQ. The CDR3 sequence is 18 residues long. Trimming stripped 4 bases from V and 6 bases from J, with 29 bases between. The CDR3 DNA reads TGCGCCAGCAGCCCCGCCCAACCGGGACACCCACTTGCTGGCGAGCAGTACTTC. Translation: CASSPAQPGHPLAGEQYF.

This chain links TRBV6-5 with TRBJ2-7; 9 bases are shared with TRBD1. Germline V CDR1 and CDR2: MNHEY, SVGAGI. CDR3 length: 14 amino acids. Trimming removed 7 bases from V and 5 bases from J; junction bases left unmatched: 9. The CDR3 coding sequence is TGTGCCAGCACAGGACAGGGGTCAACCAACGAGCAGTACTTC. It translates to CASTGQGSTNEQYF.

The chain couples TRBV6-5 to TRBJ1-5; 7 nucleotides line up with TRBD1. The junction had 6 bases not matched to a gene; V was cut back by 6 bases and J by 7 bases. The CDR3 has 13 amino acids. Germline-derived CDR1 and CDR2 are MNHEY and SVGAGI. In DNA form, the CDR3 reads TGTGCCAGCAGAAGACAGGGTGGCCAGCCCCAGCATTTT. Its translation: CASRRQGGQPQHF.

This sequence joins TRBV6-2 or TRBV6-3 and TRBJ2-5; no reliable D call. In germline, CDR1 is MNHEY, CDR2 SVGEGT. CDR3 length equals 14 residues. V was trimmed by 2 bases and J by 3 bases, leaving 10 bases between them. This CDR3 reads CASSYRIWEETQYF. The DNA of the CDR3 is TGTGCCAGCAGTTACCGGATCTGGGAAGAGACCCAGTACTTC.

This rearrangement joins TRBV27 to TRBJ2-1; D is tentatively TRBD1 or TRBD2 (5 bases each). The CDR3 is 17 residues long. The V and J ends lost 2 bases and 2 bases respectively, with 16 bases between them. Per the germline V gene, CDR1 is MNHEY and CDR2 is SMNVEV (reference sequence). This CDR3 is CASSLEGPSEPYNEQFF. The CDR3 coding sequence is TGTGCCAGCAGTTTAGAGGGACCCAGCGAACCCTACAATGAGCAGTTCTTC.